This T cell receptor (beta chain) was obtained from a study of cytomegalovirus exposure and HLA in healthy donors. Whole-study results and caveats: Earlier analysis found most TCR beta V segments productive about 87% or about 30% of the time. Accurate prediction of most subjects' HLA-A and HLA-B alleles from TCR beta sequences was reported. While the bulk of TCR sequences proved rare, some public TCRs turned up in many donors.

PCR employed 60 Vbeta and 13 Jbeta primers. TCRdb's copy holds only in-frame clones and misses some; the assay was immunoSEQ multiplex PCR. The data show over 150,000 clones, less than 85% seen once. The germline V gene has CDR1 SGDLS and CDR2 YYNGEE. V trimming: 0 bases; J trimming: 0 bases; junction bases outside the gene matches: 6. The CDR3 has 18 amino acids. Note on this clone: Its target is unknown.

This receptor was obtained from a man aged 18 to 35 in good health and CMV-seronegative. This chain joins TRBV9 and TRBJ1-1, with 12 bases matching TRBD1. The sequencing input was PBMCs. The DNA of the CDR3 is TGTGCCAGCAGCGTAGGAGGGACAGGGGGCGGACTGAACACTGAAGCTTTCTTT. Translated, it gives CASSVGGTGGGLNTEAFF.